The 20 T cell receptor beta chains below come from one sample, sequenced in a study of control samples from healthy donors and cancer patients. Clones were sequenced by immunoSEQ multiplex PCR, and TCRdb holds only the in-frame ones, with some missing. The repertoire holds tens of thousands of clones, with more than 85% as singletons. The sample was PBMCs. The receptor set was obtained from a woman in her 40s with head and neck cancer.

The chain has TRBV4-1 and TRBJ1-2; TRBD1 aligns across 10 bases. V trimming: 1 base; J trimming: 8 bases; junction bases outside the gene matches: 13. The CDR3 contains 17 residues. Germline V gives CDR1 MGHRA, CDR2 YSYEKL. CDR3 protein: CASSQGGEGQGRQGYTF. CDR3 coding DNA: TGCGCCAGCAGCCAAGGAGGGGAGGGACAGGGGCGTCAAGGCTACACCTTC.

The genes are TRBV13 and TRBJ2-5, with a tentative D call TRBD2 (5 bases). V was pared by 1 base and J by 4 bases, with 7 bases between. This CDR3 spans 13 amino acids. The V gene's germline CDR1 is PRHDT and CDR2 FYEKMQ (reference sequence). CDR3 sequence (DNA): TGTGCCAGCAGCTTAGAAGCGGTAGAGACCCAGTACTTC. This gives the protein CASSLEAVETQYF.

The chain couples TRBV11-3 to TRBJ2-3, with 7 bases aligning to TRBD1. This CDR3 region has 15 residues. Trimming took 4 bases from V and 0 from J; bases not matched to a gene: 4. The germline CDR1 and CDR2 sequences are SGHNT and YENEEA. In DNA form, the CDR3 reads TGTGCCAGCAGCTACAGGGGCGGGAGCACAGATACGCAGTATTTT. Its translation is CASSYRGGSTDTQYF.

This sequence joins TRBV5-1 and TRBJ2-1, with D perhaps TRBD2 (5 bases). Germline-derived CDR1 and CDR2 are SGHRS and YFSETQ. The V end lost 2 bases, the J end lost 7 bases, and 16 bases lay between the germline ends. The CDR3 covers 15 residues. The CDR3 bases are TGCGCCAGCAGCTTCCTAGCAGGTTCGGTGAATGAGCAGTTCTTC. Translated, it gives CASSFLAGSVNEQFF.

The chain links TRBV28 to TRBJ1-5; maybe TRBD1 (5 bases). Germline V gene lookup returns CDR1 MDHEN and CDR2 SYDVKM. The CDR3 runs 13 residues. Trimming cost V 8 bases and J 6 bases, with 14 bases left between them. The CDR3 reads CASGGGVFQPQHF. CDR3 bases: TGTGCCAGCGGCGGGGGGGTATTTCAGCCCCAGCATTTT.

This clone was detected once. The J gene is TRBJ2-3, the V gene TRBV9, with D tentatively TRBD1 (5 bases). Trimming removed 0 bases at V and 4 bases at J, with 6 bases between. The CDR3 is 13 residues long. Germline CDR1 is SGDLS and CDR2 is YYNGEE. The CDR3, as DNA: TGTGCCAGCAGCGTAGCCAGGGCAGATACGCAGTATTTT. Its translation is CASSVARADTQYF.

V gene TRBV7-7 combines with J gene TRBJ2-5; 9 bases match TRBD1. CDR3 length: 14 residues. Unmatched junction bases numbered 1, after V lost 0 bases and J lost 5 bases. From germline, CDR1 is SSHAT and CDR2 FNYEAQ (reference sequence). CDR3 DNA: TGTGCCAGCAGCTTAGCCGGACAGGGGGAGACCCAGTACTTC. Translating it yields CASSLAGQGETQYF.

The chain recombines TRBV12-3 or TRBV12-4 with TRBJ2-1; D gene unclear. Trimming pared 6 bases from V and 9 bases from J, leaving 12 bases between. CDR3 length: 12 amino acids. In DNA, the CDR3 is TGTGCCAGCAGCCAACCGTTCGGTGAGCAGTTCTTC. It is translated as CASSQPFGEQFF.

The J gene is TRBJ1-4, the V gene TRBV12-3 or TRBV12-4; no clear D gene. V lost 4 bases to trimming and J lost 10 bases, with 10 bases between them. The CDR3 has 12 residues. The CDR3 nucleotides read TGTGCCAGCAGTTCACCGGATCTAAAACTGTTTTTT. Translating it yields CASSSPDLKLFF.

The CDR3 protein is CASSPGTGYQPQHF. The CDR3 DNA reads as TGTGCCAGCAGCCCAGGGACCGGCTACCAGCCCCAGCATTTT. The rearrangement links TRBV27 to TRBJ1-5, with D tentatively TRBD1 (5 bases). This CDR3 is 14 amino acids long. Trimming took off 6 bases at V and 7 bases at J, with 16 bases between the two ends. Germline CDR1 is MNHEY and CDR2 is SMNVEV (reference sequence).

The rearrangement joins TRBV27 to TRBJ1-1; D perhaps matches TRBD1 (5 bases). Per the germline V gene, CDR1 is MNHEY and CDR2 is SMNVEV (reference sequence). V was clipped by 5 bases and J by 2 bases, with 15 bases between them. This CDR3 has 15 amino acids. The CDR3, as DNA: TGTGCCAGCAGTACCGCGGACACCCTAAACACTGAAGCTTTCTTT. Its protein is CASSTADTLNTEAFF.

The genes are TRBV11-3 and TRBJ2-1; D perhaps matches TRBD2 (7 bases). CDR1 is SGHNT, CDR2 YENEEA, per germline. This CDR3 contains 14 residues. V shed 5 bases and J shed 8 bases, with 16 bases lying between them. The CDR3 sequence is CASSPRGGGHEQFF. The DNA of the CDR3 is TGTGCCAGCAGCCCTAGGGGGGGCGGCCATGAGCAGTTCTTC.

This sequence joins TRBV6-1 and TRBJ1-2; weak D call: TRBD1 (6 bases). V shed 2 bases and J shed 3 bases, with 22 bases lying between them. The germline CDR1 and CDR2 sequences are MNHNS and SASEGT. The CDR3 extends over 18 amino acids. The CDR3 spells CASSEIGGARRSDYGYTF. As DNA, the CDR3 is TGTGCCAGCAGTGAAATCGGGGGGGCTAGGAGATCTGACTATGGCTACACCTTC.

The rearrangement joins TRBV7-3 to TRBJ2-5; D possibly corresponds to TRBD1 (6 bases). This CDR3 is 14 amino acids long. In germline, CDR1 is SGHTA, CDR2 FQGTGA. Trimming cost V 1 base and J 5 bases, with 11 bases left between them. The CDR3 is CASSLMAGAETQYF. Written as DNA, the CDR3 is TGTGCCAGCAGCTTAATGGCAGGGGCGGAGACCCAGTACTTC.

The V and J genes are TRBV14 and TRBJ2-3; 10 bases map to TRBD2. The V segment lost 4 bases and the J segment 4 bases; nucleotides outside the gene matches: 8. The CDR3 length is 16 residues. CDR1 and CDR2 (germline): SGHDN, FVKESK. DNA for the CDR3: TGTGCCAGCAGCCCAAGGACTAGCGGTTATGCAGATACGCAGTATTTT. As protein: CASSPRTSGYADTQYF.

V usage is TRBV6-1 and J usage is TRBJ2-7; the D gene is possibly TRBD2 (6 bases). This CDR3 region has 13 residues. V was cut by 2 bases and J by 5 bases, with 10 bases left in between. CDR1 and CDR2 (germline): MNHNS, SASEGT. In DNA, the CDR3 is TGTGCCAGCAGTGAATCTTGGAGGGACGAGCAGTACTTC. It specifies CASSESWRDEQYF.

The chain carries TRBV20-1 and TRBJ2-2; D gene unclear. Germline V gene data show CDR1 as DFQATT and CDR2 as SNEGSKA (reference sequence). The CDR3 loop spans 14 amino acids. Trimming removed 3 bases from V and 2 bases from J, with 10 bases in between. The CDR3 DNA reads TGCAGTGCTAGTAGTGGGGTTAACACCGGGGAGCTGTTTTTT. Translated, it gives CSASSGVNTGELFF.

The CDR3 here is CAISESEAGGQYGYTF. The CDR3 bases are TGTGCCATCAGTGAGTCAGAGGCAGGGGGCCAATATGGCTACACCTTC. This sequence joins TRBV10-3 and TRBJ1-2; 8 bases align to TRBD1. Germline CDR1 and CDR2: ENHRY and SYGVKD. CDR3 length: 16 amino acids. V shed 0 bases and J 5 bases; nucleotides not matched to a gene: 8.

The chain recombines TRBV7-6 with TRBJ2-7; D uncertain. V shed 0 bases and J shed 0 bases, with 3 bases lying between them. The CDR3 has 13 residues. Germline V gene sequence: CDR1 SGHVS, CDR2 FNYEAQ. The CDR3 sequence is CASSLATSYEQYF. DNA for the CDR3: TGTGCCAGCAGCTTAGCTACCTCCTACGAGCAGTACTTC.

In this sample, this clone turned up once. The chain uses TRBV7-8 and TRBJ2-2; 7 positions agree with TRBD2. After removal of 7 bases from V and 4 bases from J, the junction contained 21 bases not matched to a gene. CDR3 length: 19 amino acids. Germline V lookup: CDR1 SGHVS, CDR2 FQNEAQ. Written as DNA, the CDR3 is TGTGCCAGCACCCGGCGGGGAGTTGCGGGAGAGGCAGGCACCGGGGAGCTGTTTTTT. Protein product: CASTRRGVAGEAGTGELFF. Full variable domain (rest looked up from reference TRBV7-8 and TRBJ2-2): GAGVSQSPRYKVAKRGQDVALRCDPISGHVSLFWYQQALGQGPEFLTYFQNEAQLDKSGLPSDRFFAERPEGSVSTLKIQRTQQEDSAVYLCASTRRGVAGEAGTGELFFGEGSRLTVL.